Listed below are T cell receptor beta chains from one sample, sequenced in a study of cytomegalovirus exposure and HLA in healthy donors. Produced via immunoSEQ multiplex PCR; TCRdb's table is partial and in-frame only. The sample carries roughly 250,000 clones, under 80% recorded once. The specimen was PBMCs. The source is a female donor in good health and CMV-seronegative. Both conserved end residues are trimmed from each CDR3. Fields, in order: CDR3 length, J gene, D gene, V gene, CDR3 protein. The D gene is left open where the match is weak.

>12|TRBJ1-2|-|TRBV30
AWSETRSPYGYT
>11|TRBJ2-7|TRBD2|TRBV10-3
ATGTSGTDEQY
>12|TRBJ1-2|-|TRBV28
ASRQGSANYGYT
>14|TRBJ2-2|-|TRBV18
ASSPKLVGNTGELF
>13|TRBJ2-1|TRBD1|TRBV5-6
ASSTGESFYNEQF
>14|TRBJ2-4|TRBD2|TRBV11-3
ASSLDVAGAKNIQY
>15|TRBJ1-5|TRBD1|TRBV5-4
ASSFGGGDRKNQPQH
>11|TRBJ1-1|TRBD1|TRBV4-1
ASSQTRQGVAF
>14|TRBJ2-3|TRBD2|TRBV15
ATSRVLAGATDTQY
>11|TRBJ1-5|-|TRBV13
ASSLGPDQPQH
>14|TRBJ2-1|TRBD2|TRBV23-1
ASSRGRAGRVNEQF
>13|TRBJ2-3|TRBD1|TRBV11-2
ASSSIDRVTDTQY
>14|TRBJ2-2|TRBD2|TRBV5-4
ASSLRASGPTGELF
>14|TRBJ2-1|TRBD2|TRBV27
ASSMGRTSLHNEQF
>12|TRBJ2-5|-|TRBV6-5
ASSLSQVTYEQY
>15|TRBJ2-2|-|TRBV18
ASSPAKRGANTGELF
>11|TRBJ2-7|TRBD1|TRBV6-5
ASSLTGYYEQY
>12|TRBJ2-5|-|TRBV5-1
ASSFLSGQETQY
>11|TRBJ1-5|-|TRBV10-3
AISDYGRPEVH
>10|TRBJ2-7|TRBD1|TRBV5-4
ASSGQGYEQY
>15|TRBJ2-7|-|TRBV2
ASSDPLRQSSIYEQY
>10|TRBJ1-2|-|TRBV10-3
AISAKEGSCT
>11|TRBJ2-3|-|TRBV5-1
ASSLVITDTQY
>12|TRBJ1-4|-|TRBV28
ASSFDSPNEKLF
>11|TRBJ2-7|-|TRBV27
ASSPSFLGEQY
>11|TRBJ1-1|TRBD1|TRBV6-5
ASTLDRDTEAF
>11|TRBJ2-7|TRBD1|TRBV19
ASSTGTGSEQY
>11|TRBJ1-1|-|TRBV14
ASSQDTYTEAF
>12|TRBJ2-7|-|TRBV7-6
ASSQGEVDYEQY
>14|TRBJ2-2|TRBD2|TRBV2
ATLLAGGGRTGELF
>11|TRBJ2-1|TRBD1|TRBV5-6
ASSLDDRDEQF
>14|TRBJ2-1|-|TRBV6-1
ASSEFQGTWGNEQF
>12|TRBJ1-5|-|TRBV5-8
ASSTLTGTGPQH
>14|TRBJ2-7|-|TRBV4-2
ASSQGRDLGSGEQY
>12|TRBJ2-7|-|TRBV12-2
ASRTGTSSYEQY
>12|TRBJ1-4|-|TRBV28
ARTPGNINEKLF
>12|TRBJ2-7|-|TRBV19
ASQHAKRPYEQY
>12|TRBJ2-1|TRBD2|TRBV7-9
ASSSSGRRNEQF
>13|TRBJ1-4|-|TRBV15
ATSRAPGTKEKLF
>11|TRBJ2-1|TRBD2|TRBV12-5
ASGLTSGSRQF
>11|TRBJ2-7|TRBD2|TRBV11-3
ASSAGLAYEQY
>12|-|-|TRBV28
ASSPRPDQGEQY
>13|TRBJ2-5|TRBD2|TRBV5-6
ASSLAVGGIETQY
>14|TRBJ1-2|TRBD1|TRBV28
ASSLFRGRQNYGYT
>12|TRBJ1-2|TRBD1|TRBV29-1
SVSPGTGIGGYT
>13|TRBJ1-3|TRBD1|TRBV7-9
ASSSDRGSGNTIY